The entry below describes one TCR beta chain. Antigen: not known. TCRdb keeps only in-frame clones here, not all; method: immunoSEQ multiplex PCR. The sample has roughly 17,000 clones; about three quarters are singletons. This record belongs to a study of pediatric ulcerative colitis. General observations from the study: Rectal repertoires separated controls, mild-moderate and acute severe colitis.

The CDR3 is 13 amino acids. Germline V gene sequence: CDR1 SGHRS, CDR2 YFSETQ. The V gene end was trimmed by 5 bases and the J gene end by 4 bases; junction bases not matched to a gene: 5. During colonoscopy, one to two rectal pinch biopsies were collected. V and J are TRBV5-1 and TRBJ2-7; 8 bases are shared with TRBD1. Sequenced: gut tissue. The clonotype was recovered from a girl aged 10 to 17 with moderate ulcerative colitis. Here the CDR3 reads CASRPGQGYEQYF. The CDR3 coding sequence is TGCGCCAGCAGACCCGGACAGGGTTACGAGCAGTACTTC. The complete variable domain, with remaining parts taken from reference TRBV5-1 and TRBJ2-7, reads KAGVTQTPRYLIKTRGQQVTLSCSPISGHRSVSWYQQTPGQGLQFLFEYFSETQRNKGNFPGRFSGRQFSNSRSEMNVSTLELGDSALYLCASRPGQGYEQYFGPGTRLTVT.